This TCR beta chain was found in a study of shared clonotypes between healthy human individuals. Study information: The people who gave samples were two women and a few men aged 18 to 49.

The sample holds one count of this clone. Its antigen is undetermined. The junction had 5 bases not matched to a gene; V was cut back by 2 bases and J by 5 bases. CDR3 length equals 16 residues. Per germline, CDR1 SGDLS and CDR2 YYNGEE. TCRdb's table, derived via immunoSEQ multiplex PCR, lists solely in-frame clones and lacks some. The sample yields 2 million to 3 million clones, 93% seen once. Notes on the study in general: Roughly 5% was the fraction of naive CD4 clonotypes found shared across four donors. The represented genetic and exposure-history diversity was limited by the small number of donors.

Memory CD4+ cells were the fraction left after CD45RA+ naive selection. J is TRBJ2-3 and V is TRBV9; 13 bases are a match to TRBD2. This clonotype was obtained from a young man in good health. Some clones in this sample may be carry-over from other donors' samples. The specimen was naive CD4+ T cells from PBMCs. The subset: CD45RA+ positively selected. This chain's CDR3 is CASSVGLAGFGDTQYF. The CDR3 DNA is TGTGCCAGCAGCGTGGGACTAGCGGGATTCGGAGATACGCAGTATTTT. Full variable domain (outside the CDR3, taken from reference TRBV9 and TRBJ2-3): DSGVTQTPKHLITATGQRVTLRCSPRSGDLSVYWYQQSLDQGLQFLIQYYNGEERAKGNILERFSAQQFPDLHSELNLSSLELGDSALYFCASSVGLAGFGDTQYFGPGTRLTVL.